This T cell receptor beta chain was recorded in a study of blood T cell repertoires in COVID-19. On the study more broadly: Researchers got acute and convalescent COVID-19 samples from the United States, Italy and Spain. T cells, B-cell-depleted T cells, or PBMCs provided the cDNA or gDNA that served as material.

This CDR3 comprises 15 residues. Germline values: CDR1 LGHNA, CDR2 YNFKEQ. Trimming cost V 3 bases and J 2 bases; bases outside gene matches: 0. Using immunoSEQ multiplex PCR, the repertoire was profiled, and TCRdb retains in-frame clones only, with some absent. The table lists about 62,000 clones, approximately 87% of them singletons. This clone is a singleton in its sample. The sequenced material came from peripheral blood. The sequence was collected from a human donor in a cohort sampled during active COVID-19. V and J are TRBV4-2 and TRBJ2-7; 14 nucleotides match TRBD2. CDR3 DNA sequence: TGTGCCAGCAGCCAGACTAGCGGGGGGGCCTACGAGCAGTACTTC. It codes for CASSQTSGGAYEQYF.